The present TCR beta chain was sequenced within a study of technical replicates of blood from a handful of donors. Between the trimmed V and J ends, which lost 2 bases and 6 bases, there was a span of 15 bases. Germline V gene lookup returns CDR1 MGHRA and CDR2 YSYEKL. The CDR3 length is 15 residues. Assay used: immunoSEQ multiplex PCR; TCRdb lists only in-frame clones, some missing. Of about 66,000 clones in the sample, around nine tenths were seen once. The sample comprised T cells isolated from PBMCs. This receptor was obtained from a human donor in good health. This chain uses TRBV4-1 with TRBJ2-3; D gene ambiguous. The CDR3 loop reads CASSQTVVWRDTQYF. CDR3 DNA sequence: TGCGCCAGCAGCCAAACTGTGGTTTGGCGGGATACGCAGTATTTT.